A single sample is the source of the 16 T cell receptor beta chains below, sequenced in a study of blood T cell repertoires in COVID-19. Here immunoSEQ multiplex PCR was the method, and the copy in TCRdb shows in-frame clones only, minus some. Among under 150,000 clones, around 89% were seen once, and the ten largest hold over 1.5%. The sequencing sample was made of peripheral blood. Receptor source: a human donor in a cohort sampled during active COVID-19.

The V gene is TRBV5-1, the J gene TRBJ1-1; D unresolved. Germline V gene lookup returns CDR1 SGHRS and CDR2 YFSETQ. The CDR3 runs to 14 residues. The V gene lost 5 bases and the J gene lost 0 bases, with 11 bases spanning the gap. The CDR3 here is CASSIASMNTEAFF. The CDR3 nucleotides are TGCGCCAGCAGTATAGCATCCATGAACACTGAAGCTTTCTTT.

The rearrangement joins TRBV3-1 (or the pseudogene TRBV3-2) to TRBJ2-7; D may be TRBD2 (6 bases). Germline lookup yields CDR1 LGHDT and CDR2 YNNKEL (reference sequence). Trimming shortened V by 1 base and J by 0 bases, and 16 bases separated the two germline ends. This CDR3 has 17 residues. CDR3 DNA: TGTGCCAGCAGCCAAGTTGGGGCGGGGCCATACTCCTACGAGCAGTACTTC. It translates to CASSQVGAGPYSYEQYF.

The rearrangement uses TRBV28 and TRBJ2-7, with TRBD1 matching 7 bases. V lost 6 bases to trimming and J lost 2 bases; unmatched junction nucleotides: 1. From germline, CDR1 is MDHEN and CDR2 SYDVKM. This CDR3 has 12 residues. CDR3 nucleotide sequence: TGTGCCAGCAGGGGGACAGCCTACGAGCAGTACTTC. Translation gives CASRGTAYEQYF.

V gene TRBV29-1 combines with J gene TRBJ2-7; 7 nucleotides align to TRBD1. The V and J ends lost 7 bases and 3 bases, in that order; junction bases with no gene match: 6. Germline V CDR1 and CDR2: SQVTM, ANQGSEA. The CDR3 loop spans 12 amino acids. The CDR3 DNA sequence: TGCAGCGCGAGCGGACAGGACTACGAGCAGTACTTC. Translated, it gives CSASGQDYEQYF.

The CDR3 region is CASLSGGGYEQYF. CDR3 nucleotide sequence: TGTGCCAGTCTTAGCGGGGGGGGCTACGAGCAGTACTTC. V gene TRBV2 combines with J gene TRBJ2-7, with 11 bases matching TRBD2. The CDR3 totals 13 residues. V lost 9 bases, J lost 3 bases, and 4 bases stayed unmatched. Germline values: CDR1 SNHLY, CDR2 FYNNEI.

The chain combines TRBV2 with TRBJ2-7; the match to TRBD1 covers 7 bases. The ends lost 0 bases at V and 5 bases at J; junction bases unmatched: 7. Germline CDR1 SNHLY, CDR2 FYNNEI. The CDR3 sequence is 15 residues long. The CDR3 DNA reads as TGTGCCAGCAGTGAAGCTCCTTCAGGGGGTAACGAGCAGTACTTC. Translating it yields CASSEAPSGGNEQYF.

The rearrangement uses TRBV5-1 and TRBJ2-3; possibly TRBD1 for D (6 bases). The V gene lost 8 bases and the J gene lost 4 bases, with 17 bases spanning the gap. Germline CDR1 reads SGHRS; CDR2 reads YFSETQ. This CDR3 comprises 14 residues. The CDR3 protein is CASTGTIGADTQYF. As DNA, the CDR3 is TGCGCCAGTACCGGGACAATAGGTGCAGATACGCAGTATTTT.

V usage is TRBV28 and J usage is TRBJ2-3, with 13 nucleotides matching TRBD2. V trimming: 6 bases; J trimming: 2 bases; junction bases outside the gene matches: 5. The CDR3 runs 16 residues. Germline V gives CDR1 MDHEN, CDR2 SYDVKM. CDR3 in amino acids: CASSTGLAGFTDTQYF. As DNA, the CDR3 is TGTGCCAGCAGCACGGGACTAGCGGGATTCACAGATACGCAGTATTTT.

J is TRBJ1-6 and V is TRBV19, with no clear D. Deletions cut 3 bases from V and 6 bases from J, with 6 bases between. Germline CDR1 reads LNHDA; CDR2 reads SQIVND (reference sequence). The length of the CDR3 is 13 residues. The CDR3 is CASSIGSNSPLHF. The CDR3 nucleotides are TGTGCCAGTAGTATTGGTAGTAATTCACCCCTCCACTTT.

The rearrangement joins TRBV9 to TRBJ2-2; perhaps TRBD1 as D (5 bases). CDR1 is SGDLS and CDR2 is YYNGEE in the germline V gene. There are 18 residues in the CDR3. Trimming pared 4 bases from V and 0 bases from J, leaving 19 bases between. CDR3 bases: TGTGCCAGCAGCCCCCGCTTGGGGCGGCCCGCGAACACCGGGGAGCTGTTTTTT. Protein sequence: CASSPRLGRPANTGELFF.

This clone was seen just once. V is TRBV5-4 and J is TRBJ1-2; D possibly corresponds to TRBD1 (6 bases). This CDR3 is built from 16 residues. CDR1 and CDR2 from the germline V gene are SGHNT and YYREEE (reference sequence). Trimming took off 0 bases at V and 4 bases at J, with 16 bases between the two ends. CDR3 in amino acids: CASSLANDRSTYGYTF. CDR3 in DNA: TGTGCCAGCAGCTTGGCCAATGACAGGAGTACCTATGGCTACACCTTC.

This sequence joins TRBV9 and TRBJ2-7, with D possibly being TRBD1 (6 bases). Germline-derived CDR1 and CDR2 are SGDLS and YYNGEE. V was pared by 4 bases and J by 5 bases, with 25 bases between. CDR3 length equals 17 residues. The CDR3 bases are TGTGCCAGCAGCCTAATGGGGCACGGACAGAGCATGGACGAGCAGTACTTC. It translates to CASSLMGHGQSMDEQYF.

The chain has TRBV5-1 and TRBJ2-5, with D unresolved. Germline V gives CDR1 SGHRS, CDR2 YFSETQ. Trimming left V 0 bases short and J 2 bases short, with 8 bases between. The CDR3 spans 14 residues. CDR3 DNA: TGCGCCAGCAGCTTGGGTCAGCGACAAGAGACCCAGTACTTC. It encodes CASSLGQRQETQYF.

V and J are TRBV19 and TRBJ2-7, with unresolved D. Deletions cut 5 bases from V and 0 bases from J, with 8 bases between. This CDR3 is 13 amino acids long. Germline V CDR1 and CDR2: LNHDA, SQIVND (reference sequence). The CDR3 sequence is CASSPTISYEQYF. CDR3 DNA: TGTGCCAGTAGTCCCACTATCTCCTACGAGCAGTACTTC.

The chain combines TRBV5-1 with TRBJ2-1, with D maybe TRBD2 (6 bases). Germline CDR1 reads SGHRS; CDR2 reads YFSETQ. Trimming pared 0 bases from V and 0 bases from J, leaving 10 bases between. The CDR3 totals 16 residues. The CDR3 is CASSLGLGGSYNEQFF. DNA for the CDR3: TGCGCCAGCAGCTTGGGCCTCGGGGGCTCCTACAATGAGCAGTTCTTC.

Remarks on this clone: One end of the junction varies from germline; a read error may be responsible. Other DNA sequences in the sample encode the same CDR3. The CDR3 protein is CASSQTGTGVTGELFF. The CDR3 DNA sequence: TGTGCTAGCAGCCAAACCGGGACAGGGGTTACCGGGGAGCTGTTTTTT. The chain combines TRBV7-7 with TRBJ2-2, with TRBD1 matching over 10 bases. The CDR3 is 16 amino acids. Germline V CDR1 and CDR2: SSHAT, FNYEAQ (reference sequence).